A selection of T cell receptor beta chains follows, all from one sample in a study of blood T cell repertoires in COVID-19. The data were produced by immunoSEQ multiplex PCR, yet TCRdb's version contains in-frame clones alone and is incomplete. The data show about 170,000 clones, with about 87% seen just once and approximately 24% held by the top ten. Sequencing used peripheral blood. The receptor source for this set is a man between 60 and 70 years old with acute or convalescent COVID-19. Both conserved end residues are part of each CDR3. The order of the fields is D gene, V gene, CDR3 length, clone size, J gene, CDR3 DNA, CDR3 protein. D genes are given only for firm matches. The listing skips clone size in some rows; elsewhere it reads once, few, many or a size class.

NA	TRBV7-2	15	NA	TRBJ2-1	TGTGCCAGCAGCTTAGACCCAGGGGCCCACAATGAGCAGTTCTTC	CASSLDPGAHNEQFF
TRBD2	TRBV10-3	16	NA	TRBJ2-3	TGTGCCATCACCCGCGGCACCGGGGGGGACGGGGATACGCAGTATTTT	CAITRGTGGDGDTQYF
NA	TRBV29-1	12	NA	TRBJ2-5	TGCAGCGTTGCAGGAACACAAGAGACCCAGTACTTC	CSVAGTQETQYF
TRBD1	TRBV6-5	16	once	TRBJ2-2	TGTGCCAGCAGTTACCACAGGGGGCTAAACACCGGGGAGCTGTTTTTT	CASSYHRGLNTGELFF
NA	TRBV29-1	13	once	TRBJ1-3	TGCAGCGTTACTCAGGGAACTGGAAACACCATATATTTT	CSVTQGTGNTIYF
NA	TRBV18	13	NA	TRBJ1-5	TGTGCCAGCTCTTCTAGTCCCGATCAGCCCCAGCATTTT	CASSSSPDQPQHF
NA	TRBV24-1	14	NA	TRBJ1-2	TGTGCCACCAGTGAGCCACCAGTTAACTATGGCTACACCTTC	CATSEPPVNYGYTF
NA	TRBV7-2	12	NA	TRBJ1-1	TGTGCCAGCAGCTTTTCGGGGACTGAAGCTTTCTTT	CASSFSGTEAFF
TRBD1	TRBV5-1	14	NA	TRBJ1-3	TGCGCCAGCAGCCGGACAGGGGCTGGAAACACCATATATTTT	CASSRTGAGNTIYF
TRBD1	TRBV5-1	13	NA	TRBJ1-2	TGCGCCAGCAGCTTGGCGACAGGGGATGGCTACACCTTC	CASSLATGDGYTF
NA	TRBV19	15	NA	TRBJ1-5	TGTGCCAGTAGTTTGGAGAGGAGGGGAGGACAGCCCCAGCATTTT	CASSLERRGGQPQHF
TRBD1	TRBV3-1/TRBV3-2	16	NA	TRBJ1-1	TGTGCCAGCAGCCAATTCCCGACAGGGGGTTTCACTGAAGCTTTCTTT	CASSQFPTGGFTEAFF
NA	TRBV4-1	14	NA	TRBJ1-2	TGCGCCAGCAGCCAAGATATCGTTCCCGGGGGCTACACCTTC	CASSQDIVPGGYTF
NA	TRBV9	16	NA	TRBJ2-7	TGTGCCAGCAGCGTAGGAGGTAGCGGCGGCTCCTACGAGCAGTACTTC	CASSVGGSGGSYEQYF
NA	TRBV30	13	NA	TRBJ2-7	TGTGCCTGGAGTGTACGGGGTGGCAACGAGCAGTACTTC	CAWSVRGGNEQYF
NA	TRBV5-5	13	NA	TRBJ2-5	TGTGCCAGCAGCTTGATTCTCCAAGAGACCCAGTACTTC	CASSLILQETQYF
TRBD1	TRBV19	16	NA	TRBJ1-5	TGTGCCAGTAGTATCCCGGGACAGGGGTTCAATCAGCCCCAGCATTTT	CASSIPGQGFNQPQHF
NA	TRBV10-3	15	once	TRBJ1-2	TGTGCCATCAGTGAGTCGAGGGGACAACGCGGTGGCTACACCTTC	CAISESRGQRGGYTF
NA	TRBV24-1	13	NA	TRBJ1-1	TGTGCCACCAGGGGCCGGGGAAACACTGAAGCTTTCTTT	CATRGRGNTEAFF
TRBD1	TRBV2	16	NA	TRBJ1-6	TGTGCCAGCAGTGAGAGGGCAGGGGGCTCGGATTCACCCCTCCACTTT	CASSERAGGSDSPLHF
TRBD1	TRBV9	16	NA	TRBJ1-2	TGTGCCAGCAGCGCCGAGGGGGCGAATCAGGGCTATGGCTACACCTTC	CASSAEGANQGYGYTF
TRBD2	TRBV3-1/TRBV3-2	15	NA	TRBJ2-7	TGTGCCAGCAGAATCTCGGTAGCGGGCTCCTACGAGCAGTACTTC	CASRISVAGSYEQYF
TRBD1	TRBV4-2	16	NA	TRBJ2-7	TGTGCCAGCAGCCAAGATTGGACAGGCGAAACCTACGAGCAGTACTTC	CASSQDWTGETYEQYF
NA	TRBV9	17	NA	TRBJ2-3	TGTGCCAGCAGCGTAGGGGGGAGGCCCCGGAGCACAGATACGCAGTATTTT	CASSVGGRPRSTDTQYF
TRBD1	TRBV4-2	15	NA	TRBJ1-5	TGTGCCAGCAGCCGGGACAGGGGCAGCAATCAGCCCCAGCATTTT	CASSRDRGSNQPQHF
NA	TRBV19	16	NA	TRBJ1-5	TGTGCCAGTAGTATAGAAAGGCGGGGGGGCAATCAGCCCCAGCATTTT	CASSIERRGGNQPQHF
TRBD1	TRBV4-1	16	NA	TRBJ1-2	TGCGCCAGCAGCCAAGATCGAGTGGACAGGGGGCATGGCTACACCTTC	CASSQDRVDRGHGYTF
NA	TRBV5-6	14	NA	TRBJ1-1	TGTGCCAGCAGCTTCGGGGTGGTGAACACTGAAGCTTTCTTT	CASSFGVVNTEAFF
TRBD1	TRBV7-9	17	NA	TRBJ2-4	TGTGCCAGCAGCCCTATGGACAGGGAATTAGCCAAAAACATTCAGTACTTC	CASSPMDRELAKNIQYF
NA	TRBV21-1	16	NA	TRBJ2-7	TGTGCCAGCAGCAATGGGGACAGGGGTTTGAGGAACGAGCAGTACTTC	CASSNGDRGLRNEQYF
NA	TRBV6-6	15	NA	TRBJ2-5	TGTGCCAGCAGCTCCGGGGCAGGAGGGAAAAAGACCCAGTACTTC	CASSSGAGGKKTQYF
NA	TRBV11-2	14	NA	TRBJ1-1	TGTGCCAGCAGCTTAGAAGCCAAAAACACTGAAGCTTTCTTT	CASSLEAKNTEAFF
NA	TRBV7-6	14	NA	TRBJ2-3	TGTGCCAGCAGCTACAGGGAAAAGCGAGATACGCAGTATTTT	CASSYREKRDTQYF
TRBD2	TRBV2	16	NA	TRBJ2-1	TGTGCCAGCAGCCGAGGGGGACTAGCGGGGGACAATGAGCAGTTCTTC	CASSRGGLAGDNEQFF
NA	TRBV30	15	once	TRBJ2-2	TGTGCCTGGAGTAGAGTGGGCGTGAACACCGGGGAGCTGTTTTTT	CAWSRVGVNTGELFF
TRBD1	TRBV19	17	NA	TRBJ1-1	TGTGCCAGTAGAAGGACAGGGTATCTTCCCATGAACACTGAAGCTTTCTTT	CASRRTGYLPMNTEAFF
NA	TRBV25-1	14	NA	TRBJ1-5	TGTGCCAGCAGTGAGACAGGTGGGGATCAGCCCCAGCATTTT	CASSETGGDQPQHF
TRBD1	TRBV7-9	17	NA	TRBJ1-4	TGTGCCAGCAGCCGCCACAGGGGGCAGTCAGCTAATGAAAAACTGTTTTTT	CASSRHRGQSANEKLFF
TRBD2	TRBV19	17	NA	TRBJ2-1	TGTGCCAGTAGTATGGGGGGAGGGGTCGGGCAGTACAATGAGCAGTTCTTC	CASSMGGGVGQYNEQFF
NA	TRBV6-5	15	NA	TRBJ1-1	TGTGCCAGCACCCCCCGGGCAGGGATGAACACTGAAGCTTTCTTT	CASTPRAGMNTEAFF
NA	TRBV4-2	15	NA	TRBJ1-1	TGTGCCAGCAGCCAAGAATCAGCGTTGAACACTGAAGCTTTCTTT	CASSQESALNTEAFF
NA	TRBV7-2	13	once	TRBJ1-5	TGTGCCAGCACCAGGGCTAGCAATCAGCCCCAGCATTTT	CASTRASNQPQHF
TRBD2	TRBV9	15	NA	TRBJ2-3	TGTGCCAGCGGGGGTCGGGATAGCGGGAGGGATACGCAGTATTTT	CASGGRDSGRDTQYF
NA	TRBV27	14	NA	TRBJ1-2	TGTGCCAGCAGTTTAGCGGGGACTAACTATGGCTACACCTTC	CASSLAGTNYGYTF
NA	TRBV2	13	NA	TRBJ2-2	TGTGCCAGCGGTGGGCCGAACACCGGGGAGCTGTTTTTT	CASGGPNTGELFF
NA	TRBV9	14	NA	TRBJ1-2	TGTGCCAGCAGCGTAGCCAGCGAATACTATGGCTACACCTTC	CASSVASEYYGYTF
TRBD2	TRBV7-2	15	NA	TRBJ2-1	TGTGCCAGCAGCCTCGCTAGCGGCGCCTACAATGAGCAGTTCTTC	CASSLASGAYNEQFF
NA	TRBV19	15	few	TRBJ1-1	TGTGCCAGTAACCAGCCCGCAGGGTTCAACACTGAAGCTTTCTTT	CASNQPAGFNTEAFF
NA	TRBV4-1	16	NA	TRBJ1-2	TGCGCCAGCAGCCAAGATTTGCAGGTATCCGGCTATGGCTACACCTTC	CASSQDLQVSGYGYTF
NA	TRBV5-4	13	NA	TRBJ2-5	TGTGCCAGCAGCTTCCCCGACGGGGAGACCCAGTACTTC	CASSFPDGETQYF
NA	TRBV9	13	once	TRBJ2-5	TGTGCCAGCAGCGTAGAGGCCCGGGGGACCCAGTACTTC	CASSVEARGTQYF